This T cell receptor (beta chain) emerged from a study of shared clonotypes between healthy human individuals. About this clone itself: Other nucleotide sequences in the sample specify the same CDR3.

Clones were read by immunoSEQ multiplex PCR, and TCRdb kept only the in-frame ones, dropping some. Of 2.3 million or so clones in the sample, about 92% were seen once. V lost 6 bases to trimming and J lost 0 bases, with 4 bases between them. CDR1 and CDR2 (germline): MNHNY, SVGAGI (reference sequence). This CDR3 contains 12 residues. The source of this sequence is a man between 18 and 35 years old in good health. Some clones in this sample may be carry-over from other donors' samples. The material sequenced was naive CD4+ T cells from PBMCs. Specified subset: CD45RA+ positively selected. The rearrangement uses TRBV6-6 and TRBJ2-3; no firm D call. The CDR3 protein is CASRSSTDTQYF. CDR3 coding DNA: TGTGCCAGCAGGAGCAGCACAGATACGCAGTATTTT.